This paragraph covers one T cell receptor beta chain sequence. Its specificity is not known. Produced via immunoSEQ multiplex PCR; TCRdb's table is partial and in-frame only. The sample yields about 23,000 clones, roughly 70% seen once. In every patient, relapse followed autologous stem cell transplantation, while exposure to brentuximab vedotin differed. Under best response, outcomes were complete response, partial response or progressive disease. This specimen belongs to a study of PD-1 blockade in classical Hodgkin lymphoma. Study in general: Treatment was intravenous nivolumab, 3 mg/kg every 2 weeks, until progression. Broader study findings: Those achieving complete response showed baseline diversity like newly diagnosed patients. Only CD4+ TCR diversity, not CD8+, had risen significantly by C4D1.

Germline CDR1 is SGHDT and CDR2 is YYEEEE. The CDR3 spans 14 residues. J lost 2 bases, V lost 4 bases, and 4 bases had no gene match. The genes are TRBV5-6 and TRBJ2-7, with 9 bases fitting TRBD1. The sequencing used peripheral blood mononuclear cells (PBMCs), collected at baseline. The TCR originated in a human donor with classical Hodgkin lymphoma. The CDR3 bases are TGTGCCAGCAGCCCGGACAGGGGAGCCTACGAGCAGTACTTC. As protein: CASSPDRGAYEQYF.